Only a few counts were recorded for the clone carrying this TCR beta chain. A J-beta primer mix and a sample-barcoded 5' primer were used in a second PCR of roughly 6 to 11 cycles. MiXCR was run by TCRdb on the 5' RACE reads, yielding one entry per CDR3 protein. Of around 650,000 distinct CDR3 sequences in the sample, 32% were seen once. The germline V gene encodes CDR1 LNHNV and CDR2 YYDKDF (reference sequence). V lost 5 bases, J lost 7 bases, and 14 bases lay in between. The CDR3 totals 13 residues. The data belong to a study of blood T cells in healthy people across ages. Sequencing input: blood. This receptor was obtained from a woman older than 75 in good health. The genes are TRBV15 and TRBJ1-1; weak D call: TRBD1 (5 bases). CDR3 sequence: CATSGPWDGEAFF. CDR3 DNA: TGTGCCACCAGCGGACCGTGGGACGGTGAAGCTTTCTTT. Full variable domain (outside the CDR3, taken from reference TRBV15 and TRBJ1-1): DAMVIQNPRYQVTQFGKPVTLSCSQTLNHNVMYWYQQKSSQAPKLLFHYYDKDFNNEADTPDNFQSRRPNTSFCFLDIRSPGLGDTAMYLCATSGPWDGEAFFGQGTRLTVV.